This T cell receptor (beta chain) was identified during a study of shared clonotypes between healthy human individuals. With respect to this clone: Its cognate antigen is unknown.

Germline CDR1 LNHDA, CDR2 SQIVND (reference sequence). Trimming took 5 bases from V and 8 from J, leaving 15 bases between them. This CDR3 is built from 14 residues. Study-wide points: There were few donors, and this limited the genetic and exposure-history diversity represented. Sampling was confined to blood; repertoires within tissues likely differ.

It was on ten immunoSEQ deep assay plates that unsorted PBMC DNA was sequenced. Method: immunoSEQ multiplex PCR; TCRdb's copy keeps in-frame clones and lacks some. The data hold some 450,000 clones, with around 77% observed a single time. All donors were Caucasian adults living in Nashville, Tennessee. The TCR originated in a woman between 35 and 50 years old in good health. Some clones in this sample may be carry-over from other donors' samples. Material for sequencing was PBMCs. The rearrangement uses TRBV19 and TRBJ1-4; TRBD1 is a possible D gene (6 bases). The CDR3 nucleotides read TGTGCCAGTAGTGCCACAGGGATCGGGGAAAAACTGTTTTTT. Translating gives CASSATGIGEKLFF.